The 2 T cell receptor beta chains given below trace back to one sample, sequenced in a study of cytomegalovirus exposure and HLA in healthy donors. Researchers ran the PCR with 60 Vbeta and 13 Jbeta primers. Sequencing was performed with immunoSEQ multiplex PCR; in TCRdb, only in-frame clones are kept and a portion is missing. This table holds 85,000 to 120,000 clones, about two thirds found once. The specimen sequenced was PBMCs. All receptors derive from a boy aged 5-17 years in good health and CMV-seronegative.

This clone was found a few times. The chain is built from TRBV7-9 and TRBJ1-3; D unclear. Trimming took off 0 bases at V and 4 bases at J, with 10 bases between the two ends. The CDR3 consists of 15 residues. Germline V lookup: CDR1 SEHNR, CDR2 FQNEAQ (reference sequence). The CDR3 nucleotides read TGTGCCAGCAGCTTAGCGGAGGCCCAGGGAAACACCATATATTTT. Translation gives CASSLAEAQGNTIYF. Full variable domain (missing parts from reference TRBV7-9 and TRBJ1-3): DTGVSQNPRHKITKRGQNVTFRCDPISEHNRLYWYRQTLGQGPEFLTYFQNEAQLEKSRLLSDRFSAERPKGSFSTLEIQRTEQGDSAMYLCASSLAEAQGNTIYFGEGSWLTVV.

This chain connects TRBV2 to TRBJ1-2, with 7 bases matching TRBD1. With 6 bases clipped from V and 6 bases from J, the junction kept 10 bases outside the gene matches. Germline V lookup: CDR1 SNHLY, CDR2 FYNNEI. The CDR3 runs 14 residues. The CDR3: CASSPERQGDGYTF. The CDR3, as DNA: TGTGCCAGCAGCCCCGAGAGGCAGGGGGATGGCTACACCTTC.